This is a list of T cell receptor beta chains from one sample in a study of T cell responses to AZD1222 COVID-19 vaccine. Sequenced by immunoSEQ multiplex PCR; TCRdb stores in-frame clones only, minus some. There are under 200,000 clones in the sample; approximately 90% occur only once, and approximately 1.5% lies in the top ten. Sequenced here: peripheral blood, sampled on day 0 of AZD1222 vaccination. The receptors derive from an adult in good health. Each CDR3 is given with its conserved first and last residue. D genes are given only for firm matches. For some rows the clone size is stated as once, few or many, or as a class when expanded; others skip it.

v_gene	j_gene	d_gene	abundance	CDR3aa	CDR3nt
TRBV27	TRBJ1-4	NA	once	CASSEETGPNEKLFF	TGTGCCAGCAGTGAAGAGACAGGACCGAATGAAAAACTGTTTTTT
TRBV7-9	TRBJ1-4	NA	NA	CASSVIVAATNEKLFF	TGTGCCAGCAGCGTTATCGTAGCCGCAACTAATGAAAAACTGTTTTTT
TRBV5-1	TRBJ1-1	TRBD1	NA	CASSLEAGGTEAFF	TGCGCCAGCAGCTTGGAAGCAGGGGGCACTGAAGCTTTCTTT
TRBV11-2	TRBJ2-5	NA	NA	CASSPTTGPGETQYF	TGTGCCAGCAGCCCTACTACGGGGCCGGGCGAGACCCAGTACTTC
TRBV5-1	TRBJ2-3	NA	NA	CASSLEGGTDTQYF	TGCGCCAGCAGCTTAGAGGGAGGCACAGATACGCAGTATTTT
TRBV7-6	TRBJ2-1	TRBD2	NA	CASSLGTSGGALNYNEQFF	TGTGCCAGCAGCTTGGGGACTAGCGGGGGGGCCCTTAACTACAATGAGCAGTTCTTC
TRBV27	TRBJ2-7	NA	NA	CASSLSLEYEQYF	TGTGCCAGCAGTTTAAGCTTAGAGTACGAGCAGTACTTC
TRBV4-1	TRBJ2-3	NA	NA	CASSQVTMRSTDTQYF	TGCGCCAGCAGCCAAGTAACCATGAGATCCACAGATACGCAGTATTTT
TRBV6-5	TRBJ1-2	TRBD1	NA	CASTPDRAKVGYTF	TGTGCCAGCACACCGGACAGGGCAAAGGTTGGCTACACCTTC
TRBV6-2/TRBV6-3	TRBJ2-5	NA	NA	CASSRTRQETQYF	TGTGCCAGCAGCAGGACGAGACAAGAGACCCAGTACTTC
TRBV4-1	TRBJ1-5	NA	NA	CASSQDPQALSYQPQHF	TGCGCCAGCAGCCAAGATCCCCAGGCCCTCTCCTACCAGCCCCAGCATTTT
TRBV6-5	TRBJ1-5	NA	NA	CASSYGNQPQHF	TGTGCCAGCAGTTACGGGAATCAGCCCCAGCATTTT
TRBV6-5	TRBJ1-5	NA	NA	CASRMDSNQPQHF	TGTGCCAGCAGAATGGATAGCAATCAGCCCCAGCATTTT
TRBV6-2/TRBV6-3	TRBJ1-1	NA	NA	CASSYSDGYTEAFF	TGTGCCAGCAGTTACTCCGACGGCTACACTGAAGCTTTCTTT
TRBV2	TRBJ2-1	TRBD2	NA	CASSEGLAGGFEQFF	TGTGCCAGCAGTGAAGGACTAGCGGGGGGTTTCGAGCAGTTCTTC
TRBV28	TRBJ1-2	NA	NA	CASSSGSNDYGYTF	TGTGCCAGCAGTTCCGGAAGTAATGACTATGGCTACACCTTC
TRBV18	TRBJ1-2	NA	NA	CASSPFVDTGASPTYGYTF	TGTGCCAGCTCACCATTCGTAGACACAGGCGCTTCTCCCACATATGGCTACACCTTC
TRBV19	TRBJ1-5	NA	once	CASSPRDWDQPQHF	TGTGCCAGTAGTCCCAGGGATTGGGATCAGCCCCAGCATTTT
TRBV14	TRBJ2-3	NA	once	CASSQYYRDRKADTQYF	TGTGCCAGCAGCCAATACTACAGGGATCGTAAGGCAGATACGCAGTATTTT